These 26 T cell receptor beta chains were all obtained from the same sample, sequenced in a study of T cells in women clearing cervical HPV infection (dated by TCRdb to 2016 to 2019). Libraries came from the immunoSEQ multiplex PCR assay. TCRdb took this table from immuneACCESS and kept in-frame rearrangements with V and J called. Such tables lack part of the clones; where checked against another copy, unresolved V genes explain under half of the gap, and the rest is unexplained. The table kept for this sample lists around 31,000 clones. The ten biggest clones cover around 4% of the sample. The sequencing input was blood buffy coat. All receptors come from a woman between 18 and 75 years old with a cervical HPV16 infection that either progressed to CIN3+ or cleared (not recorded which).

In the case of this clone: The read is 3 residues too short to cover the CDR3 end, so that end is filled in from the germline J gene. V is TRBV7-8 and J is TRBJ1-4; D is unclear. CDR1 is SGHVS and CDR2 is FQNEAQ in the germline V gene. V lost 1 base and J 0 bases, leaving 9 bases between the germline ends. The CDR3 sequence is 16 residues long. CDR3 region: CASSLVAEATNEKLFF. CDR3 DNA (partial): TGTGCCAGCAGCTTAGTTGCGGAGGCAACTAATGAAAAA.

Regarding this clone: The DNA ends 3 residues before the CDR3 does, and the rest of the CDR3 is filled in from the germline J gene. The chain combines TRBV2 with TRBJ1-4; no clear D gene. CDR1 is SNHLY, CDR2 FYNNEI, per germline. The length of the CDR3 is 15 residues. The CDR3 reads CASGPLDAQNSPLFF. Partial CDR3 DNA: TGTGCCAGCGGTCCCCTAGACGCACAAAATTCACCA.

This clone counts as medium-sized by frequency. The read gets to within 3 residues of the CDR3 end, and the germline J gene fills in the rest. This chain links TRBV29-1 with TRBJ2-3; 10 bases are a match to TRBD2. V shed 6 bases, J shed 8 bases, and the junction held 8 bases outside the gene matches. CDR1 and CDR2 (germline): SQVTM, ANQGSEA. The CDR3 has 13 amino acids. The CDR3 region is CSVRGLAIITQYF. The CDR3 DNA, read in part, is TGCAGCGTCCGGGGACTAGCGATTATTACG.

Note on this clone: The read ends 3 residues early relative to the CDR3; the germline J gene fills the gap. V usage is TRBV7-2 and J usage is TRBJ2-3; 10 bases line up with TRBD1. CDR1 SGHTA and CDR2 FQGNSA come from the germline V gene. This CDR3 contains 13 residues. The sequenced CDR3 bases are TGTGCCAGCGGGACAGGGGTCCGAAAGACG. Translation gives CASGTGVRKT. The entire CDR3 protein is CASGTGVRKTQYF. Based on the CDR3 plus reference TRBV7-2 and TRBJ2-3, the full variable domain is GAGVSQSPSNKVTEKGKDVELRCDPISGHTALYWYRQSLGQGLEFLIYFQGNSAPDKSGLPSDRFSAERTGGSVSTLTIQRTQQEDSAVYLCASGTGVRKTQYFGPGTRLTVL.

As concerns this clone: Read data end 3 residues before the CDR3 end; the end is taken from the germline J gene. The V gene is TRBV19, the J gene TRBJ1-2; D uncertain. Trimming left V 5 bases short and J 5 bases short, with 15 bases between. CDR1 and CDR2 (germline): LNHDA, SQIVND (reference sequence). The CDR3 extends over 14 amino acids. The CDR3: CASSPSSSAYGYTF. The sequenced part of the CDR3 DNA is TGTGCCAGTAGTCCAAGTTCATCCGCGTATGGC.

About this clone: The read comes to an end 3 residues before the CDR3 does, leaving the germline J gene to fill in the end. V is TRBV7-9 and J is TRBJ2-4; 9 bases map to TRBD1. The CDR3 spans 14 residues. Germline CDR1 and CDR2: SEHNR and FQNEAQ (reference sequence). The CDR3 sequence is CASLPGQGLDGQYF. The covered CDR3 bases are TGTGCCAGTCTGCCGGGACAGGGTCTCGATGGT.

About this clone: The read finishes 3 residues shy of the CDR3 end, and the germline J gene is used to complete it. V is TRBV5-8 and J is TRBJ2-3, with 8 bases aligning to TRBD1. Germline CDR1 is SGHTS and CDR2 is YDEGEE. V was pared by 4 bases and J by 3 bases, with 7 bases of the junction left unmatched. This CDR3 has 15 amino acids. The part of the CDR3 DNA that was read is TGTGCCAGCAGCACCGCAGGGGGCGGGACAGATACG. Translation: CASSTAGGGTDT. The CDR3 in full is CASSTAGGGTDTQYF.

Remarks on this clone: From the germline J gene comes the end of the CDR3, since the read stops 3 residues before it. This chain connects TRBV19 to TRBJ2-3, with D possibly TRBD1 on 6 matching bases. The V gene's germline CDR1 is LNHDA and CDR2 SQIVND (reference sequence). The CDR3 contains 16 residues. Incomplete CDR3 DNA: TGTGCCAGTAGTAAAAACGGCAGGGGTTATTTAGAGACG. Its translation is CASSKNGRGYLET. The full-length CDR3 reads as CASSKNGRGYLETQYF.

Remarks on this clone: Read coverage stops 3 residues before the CDR3 terminus; the germline J gene supplies the remainder. V gene TRBV29-1 combines with J gene TRBJ2-5; 7 positions match TRBD2. V trimming: 4 bases; J trimming: 2 bases; junction bases outside the gene matches: 4. From germline, CDR1 is SQVTM and CDR2 ANQGSEA. The CDR3 extends over 13 amino acids. This CDR3 reads CSVGLAVQETQYF. The sequenced CDR3 bases are TGCAGCGTTGGGCTAGCGGTACAAGAGACC.

In regard to this clone: The sequence runs out 3 residues before the end of the CDR3; the remainder is reconstructed from the germline J gene. V is TRBV5-3 and J is TRBJ2-5, with 16 bases fitting TRBD2. TRBV5-3 is an ORF, and what it does is uncertain. CDR3 length: 19 residues. The V gene end was trimmed by 2 bases and the J gene end by 1 base; junction bases not matched to a gene: 8. Partial CDR3 DNA: TGTGCCAGAAGCTTCCGTCCGGGACTAGCGGGAGGGAGCCAAGAGACC. It encodes CARSFRPGLAGGSQET. The full-length CDR3 reads as CARSFRPGLAGGSQETQYF.

Details on this clone: The CDR3 end lies 3 residues beyond the end of the read and is filled in from the germline J gene. The V call is TRBV19, the J call TRBJ1-3; D is undetermined. The germline gives CDR1 LNHDA, CDR2 SQIVND (reference sequence). This CDR3 is 13 amino acids long. The germline V and J ends were trimmed by 5 bases and 2 bases, with 7 bases remaining between them. The CDR3 bases that were read are TGTGCCAGTAGTGCCGAGCCTGGAAACACC. Encoded protein: CASSAEPGNT. The complete CDR3 protein is CASSAEPGNTIYF.

As for this clone: Coverage ceases 3 residues before the CDR3 finishes, and the germline J gene fills in the end. The J gene is TRBJ1-4, the V gene TRBV20-1, with D possibly being TRBD1 (6 bases). The CDR3 totals 14 residues. V lost 4 bases and J 3 bases, leaving 12 bases between the germline ends. Germline lookup yields CDR1 DFQATT and CDR2 SNEGSKA (reference sequence). The CDR3 sequence is CSAKQGWSNEKLFF. CDR3 DNA (partial): TGCAGTGCTAAACAGGGTTGGTCTAATGAAAAA.

In regard to this clone: The DNA ends 3 residues before the CDR3 does, and the rest of the CDR3 is filled in from the germline J gene. This chain connects TRBV10-3 to TRBJ1-4, with TRBD1 matching over 7 bases. CDR1 is ENHRY, CDR2 SYGVKD, per germline. CDR3 length: 13 amino acids. The CDR3: CAIRGQSNSPLFF. CDR3 DNA (partial): TGTGCCATCAGGGGACAGAGCAATTCACCA.

CDR3 region: CSARPGTSEETQYF. The DNA read from the CDR3 is TGCAGTGCTAGACCCGGGACTAGCGAAGAGACG. This chain connects TRBV20-1 to TRBJ2-3; 10 bases match TRBD2. The read is 3 residues too short to cover the CDR3 end, so that end is filled in from the germline J gene. Germline V gives CDR1 DFQATT, CDR2 SNEGSKA (reference sequence). This CDR3 region has 14 residues.

Note on this clone: Sequencing ends 3 residues short of the CDR3 end; the germline J gene provides the rest. The chain couples TRBV20-1 to TRBJ2-4; 7 positions match TRBD1. The CDR3 runs to 12 residues. Germline V lookup: CDR1 DFQATT, CDR2 SNEGSKA (reference sequence). The CDR3 loop is CSAKGQRETQYF. The CDR3 bases that were read are TGCAGTGCTAAGGGACAGAGAGAGACT.

As to this clone: The read terminates 3 residues ahead of where the CDR3 ends, so the germline J gene completes it. V gene TRBV20-1 combines with J gene TRBJ2-7; weak D call: TRBD2 (6 bases). The CDR3 runs 14 residues. Deletions cut 1 base from V and 3 bases from J, with 13 bases between. Germline-derived CDR1 and CDR2 are DFQATT and SNEGSKA (reference sequence). The CDR3: CSARAGRGDYEQYF. The part of the CDR3 DNA that was read is TGCAGTGCTAGAGCGGGGCGGGGAGACTACGAG.

As concerns this clone: The CDR3 end lies 3 residues beyond the end of the read and is filled in from the germline J gene. This chain uses TRBV10-2 with TRBJ2-7, with a possible D match to TRBD1 (5 bases). This CDR3 is built from 13 residues. Per germline, CDR1 WSHSY and CDR2 SAAADI. Deletions cut 10 bases from V and 3 bases from J, with 16 bases between. The CDR3 bases that were read are TGCGCCACCCTTGGGGCAGGCAACTACGAG. Translating gives CATLGAGNYE. The entire CDR3 reads CATLGAGNYEQYF.

A word on this clone: The read gets to within 3 residues of the CDR3 end, and the germline J gene fills in the rest. V gene TRBV12-3 or TRBV12-4 combines with J gene TRBJ1-5; D is perhaps TRBD1 (6 bases). V was trimmed by 5 bases and J by 6 bases, leaving 20 bases between them. The CDR3 loop spans 16 amino acids. The CDR3 DNA, read in part, is TGTGCCAGCAGTCCAGCCTGGCCGACAGGTTCTCAGCCC. This gives the protein CASSPAWPTGSQP. The CDR3 in full is CASSPAWPTGSQPQHF.

Comment on this clone: The read falls 3 residues short of the CDR3 end, and the missing part is taken from the germline J gene. This CDR3 is also generated by other DNA sequences in the sample. The chain employs TRBV7-9 and TRBJ2-7; 8 nucleotides match TRBD2. V trimming: 3 bases; J trimming: 4 bases; junction bases outside the gene matches: 8. Germline-derived CDR1 and CDR2 are SEHNR and FQNEAQ (reference sequence). This CDR3 has 15 amino acids. The CDR3 here is CASSLASGGGYEQYF. The CDR3 DNA, read in part, is TGTGCCAGCAGCTTGGCCTCCGGGGGGGGGTACGAG.

A word on this clone: The sequence runs out 3 residues before the end of the CDR3; the remainder is reconstructed from the germline J gene. The rearrangement joins TRBV19 to TRBJ2-3; D perhaps matches TRBD1 (5 bases). CDR3 length: 12 amino acids. Germline loops: CDR1 LNHDA, CDR2 SQIVND (reference sequence). CDR3 sequence reads: CASTDRNQPQYF. CDR3 DNA, as far as it was read: TGTGCCAGTACCGACAGAAATCAGCCG.

Regarding this clone: The read terminates 3 residues before the CDR3 end, so the remaining end is supplied by the germline J gene. The rearrangement uses TRBV19 and TRBJ1-1; D call uncertain. Germline V lookup: CDR1 LNHDA, CDR2 SQIVND (reference sequence). The V end lost 6 bases, the J end lost 0 bases, and 11 bases lay between the germline ends. The CDR3 is 14 amino acids. This CDR3 reads CASRVAGLNTEAFF. The covered CDR3 bases are TGTGCCAGTAGAGTGGCGGGGTTGAACACTGAA.

For this clone: From the germline J gene comes the end of the CDR3, since the read stops 3 residues before it. The V gene is TRBV7-2, the J gene TRBJ1-2; tentative D call: TRBD1 (6 bases). The CDR3 covers 15 residues. CDR1 is SGHTA, CDR2 FQGNSA, per germline. CDR3 sequence reads: CASSSGLAGGPPYTF. The CDR3 bases that were read are TGTGCCAGCAGCTCGGGACTAGCGGGGGGGCCCCCC.

In regard to this clone: The observed sequence ends 3 residues before the CDR3 terminus, with the missing tail filled in from the germline J gene. The rearrangement uses TRBV30 and TRBJ2-3; a possible D gene is TRBD1 (6 bases). The germline V gene encodes CDR1 GTSNPN and CDR2 SVGIG (reference sequence). This CDR3 comprises 14 residues. The CDR3: CAWSGGPEEQPQYF. CDR3 DNA, as far as it was read: TGTGCCTGGAGTGGGGGGCCCGAGGAGCAGCCG.

As for this clone: The read terminates 3 residues before the CDR3 end, so the remaining end is supplied by the germline J gene. The chain recombines TRBV6-2 or TRBV6-3 with TRBJ2-4; 7 bases agree with TRBD1. V was clipped by 6 bases and J by 2 bases; unmatched bases: 13. Germline lookup yields CDR1 MNHEY and CDR2 SVGEGT. CDR3 length equals 17 residues. CDR3 DNA, as far as it was read: TGTGCCAGCAGGGGAGCCGGGACAGCCAACCCCAAAAACATT. Protein sequence: CASRGAGTANPKNI. The CDR3 as a whole reads CASRGAGTANPKNIQYF.

Worth noting for this clone: From the germline J gene comes the end of the CDR3, since the read stops 3 residues before it. J is TRBJ2-7 and V is TRBV12-3 or TRBV12-4, with D perhaps matching TRBD1 (6 bases). Trimming stripped 7 bases from V and 0 bases from J, with 16 bases between. The CDR3 loop spans 15 amino acids. CDR3 loop: CASKHRDTTSYEQYF. The sequenced CDR3 bases are TGTGCCAGCAAGCACCGGGACACCACCTCCTACGAG.

A word on this clone: The read ends 3 residues shy of where the CDR3 ends; the end is completed using the germline J gene. V usage is TRBV19 and J usage is TRBJ1-2, with 9 bases identical to TRBD1. The V segment lost 5 bases and the J segment 3 bases; nucleotides outside the gene matches: 1. This CDR3 has 13 amino acids. The germline CDR1 and CDR2 sequences are LNHDA and SQIVND (reference sequence). CDR3 in amino acids: CASSDRGDYGYTF. Incomplete CDR3 DNA: TGTGCCAGTAGTGACAGGGGGGACTATGGC.